This TCR beta chain comes out of a study of blood T cell repertoires in COVID-19. Per the original methods: Reference gene primer amplification gave estimated nucleated cell counts. Sequencing was performed with immunoSEQ multiplex PCR; in TCRdb, only in-frame clones are kept and a portion is missing. V and J calls and clone size come straight from that table; D and trimming were deduced from the DNA. This table has more than 95,000 clones, 88% appearing once. Looked up from germline, CDR1 is SGDLS and CDR2 is YYNGEE. The CDR3 covers 15 residues. Trimming cost V 3 bases and J 5 bases, with 18 bases left between them.

Sequencing was performed on peripheral blood. The chain combines TRBV9 with TRBJ2-7, with a tentative D call TRBD1 (6 bases). The origin of this receptor is a human donor in a cohort sampled during active COVID-19. The CDR3 loop is CASSALPNRVNEQYF. Here the CDR3 DNA reads TGTGCCAGCAGCGCCCTTCCCAACAGGGTTAACGAGCAGTACTTC.